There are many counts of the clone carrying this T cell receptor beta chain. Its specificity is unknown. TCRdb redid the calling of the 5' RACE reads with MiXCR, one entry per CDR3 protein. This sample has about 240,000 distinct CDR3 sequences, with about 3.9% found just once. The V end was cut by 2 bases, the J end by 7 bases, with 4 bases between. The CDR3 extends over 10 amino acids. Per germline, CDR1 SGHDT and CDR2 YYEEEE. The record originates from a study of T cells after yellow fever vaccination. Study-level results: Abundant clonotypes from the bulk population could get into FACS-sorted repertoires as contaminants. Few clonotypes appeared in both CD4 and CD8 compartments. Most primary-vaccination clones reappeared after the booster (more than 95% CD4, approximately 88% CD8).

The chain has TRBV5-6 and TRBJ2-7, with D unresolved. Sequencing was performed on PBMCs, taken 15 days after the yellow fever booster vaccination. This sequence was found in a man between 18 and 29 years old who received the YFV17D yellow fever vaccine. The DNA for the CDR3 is TGTGCCAGCAGCTTTGGGGAGCAGTACGTC. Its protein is CASSFGEQYV.